The next 26 T cell receptor beta chains were all read from a single sample in a study of cytomegalovirus exposure and HLA in healthy donors. This PCR relied on a set of 60 Vbeta primers and 13 Jbeta primers. Profiling relied on immunoSEQ multiplex PCR, and the TCRdb table lists in-frame clones only, not all of them. The table includes approximately 150,000 clones, approximately 80% detected once. Sequenced material: PBMCs. The receptors shown here come from a woman in her thirties or forties in good health and CMV-seropositive.

The V and J genes are TRBV4-3 and TRBJ1-4; 7 nucleotides align to TRBD1. CDR1 and CDR2 from the germline V gene are LGHNA and YSLEER. The CDR3 sequence is 16 residues long. The V and J ends lost 3 bases and 4 bases, in that order; junction bases with no gene match: 8. CDR3 region: CASSQRPGQSNEKLFF. The CDR3 DNA is TGCGCCAGCAGCCAGCGCCCGGGACAGAGTAATGAAAAACTGTTTTTT.

The chain links TRBV5-5 to TRBJ2-5; D might be TRBD2 (5 bases). The V end was cut by 9 bases, the J end by 0 bases, with 12 bases between. CDR3 size: 13 residues. Germline-derived CDR1 and CDR2 are SGHKS and YYEKEE (reference sequence). CDR3 bases: TGTGCCACCCGACGGGGAGACCAAGAGACCCAGTACTTC. The encoded protein is CATRRGDQETQYF.

The chain has TRBV5-1 and TRBJ2-5; no firm D call. V was cut by 3 bases and J by 2 bases, with 8 bases left in between. The CDR3 length is 13 residues. CDR1 is SGHRS and CDR2 is YFSETQ in the germline V gene. The CDR3 is CASSYGLQETQYF. Written as DNA, the CDR3 is TGCGCCAGCAGCTACGGTTTGCAAGAGACCCAGTACTTC.

This clone was counted between two and nine times. In DNA form, the CDR3 reads TGTGCCAGTAGCCAGAGGGGGACAGCTAACTATGGCTACACCTTC. Translating gives CASSQRGTANYGYTF. The V call is TRBV19, the J call TRBJ1-2, with 7 bases identical to TRBD1. V was pared by 6 bases and J by 0 bases, with 7 bases of the junction left unmatched. The CDR3 runs 15 residues. Germline CDR1 LNHDA, CDR2 SQIVND (reference sequence).

This clone was found once. In nucleotides, the CDR3 is TGTGCCAGCAGTGGGACAGGCCGTAGCCAAGAGACCCAGTACTTC. Encoded protein: CASSGTGRSQETQYF. The chain employs TRBV25-1 and TRBJ2-5, with 7 bases lining up with TRBD1. The germline V gene has CDR1 MGHDK and CDR2 SYGVNS. V shed 4 bases, J shed 1 base, and the junction held 6 bases outside the gene matches. The CDR3 has 15 amino acids.

The CDR3 protein is CASSRTSTTDTQYF. The CDR3 DNA reads as TGTGCCAGCAGCCGGACTTCAACCACAGATACGCAGTATTTT. The gene calls are TRBV7-9 and TRBJ2-3; D might be TRBD2 (5 bases). CDR3 length: 14 amino acids. Germline CDR1 is SEHNR and CDR2 is FQNEAQ (reference sequence). The V gene lost 5 bases and the J gene lost 2 bases, with 11 bases spanning the gap.

This clone was observed a few times. The genes are TRBV30 and TRBJ2-5; the match to TRBD2 covers 14 bases. The CDR3 loop spans 16 amino acids. V trimming: 2 bases; J trimming: 5 bases; junction bases outside the gene matches: 7. From germline, CDR1 is GTSNPN and CDR2 SVGIG (reference sequence). The CDR3 DNA sequence: TGTGCCTGGAGTCGAGGGACTAGCGGGGGCGGGGAGACCCAGTACTTC. Its protein product is CAWSRGTSGGGETQYF. Filled out from reference TRBV30 and TRBJ2-5, the complete variable domain reads SQTIHQWPATLVQPVGSPLSLECTVEGTSNPNLYWYRQAAGRGLQLLFYSVGIGQISSEVPQNLSASRPQDRQFILSSKKLLLSDSGFYLCAWSRGTSGGGETQYFGPGTRLLVL.

This sequence joins TRBV5-4 and TRBJ1-4, with a weak D call TRBD1 (5 bases). Germline lookup yields CDR1 SGHNT and CDR2 YYREEE (reference sequence). This CDR3 has 14 residues. Trimming pared 3 bases from V and 7 bases from J, leaving 13 bases between. CDR3 nucleotides: TGTGCCAGCAGCTCAAGACCCGACAGTGAAAAACTGTTTTTT. Its translation: CASSSRPDSEKLFF.

The chain couples TRBV5-8 to TRBJ2-1, with 7 bases fitting TRBD2. The germline CDR1 and CDR2 sequences are SGHTS and YDEGEE. V trimming: 4 bases; J trimming: 5 bases; junction bases outside the gene matches: 6. The CDR3 has 14 amino acids. The CDR3 region is CASSTYGGNNEQFF. The CDR3 DNA reads as TGTGCCAGCAGCACTTACGGGGGGAACAATGAGCAGTTCTTC.

This sequence joins TRBV28 and TRBJ2-1; D remains ambiguous. Per germline, CDR1 MDHEN and CDR2 SYDVKM. The length of the CDR3 is 14 residues. The V gene lost 3 bases and the J gene lost 0 bases, with 6 bases spanning the gap. The CDR3, as DNA: TGTGCCAGCAGTTTTATAGCCTCCTACAATGAGCAGTTCTTC. It specifies CASSFIASYNEQFF.

The V call is TRBV2, the J call TRBJ2-2; 11 bases align to TRBD1. The CDR3 sequence is 16 residues long. Germline values: CDR1 SNHLY, CDR2 FYNNEI. V lost 6 bases, J lost 1 base, and 4 bases stayed unmatched. The CDR3 nucleotides read TGTGCCAGCAGACCGGGACAGGGGGGGAACACCGGGGAGCTGTTTTTT. The encoded protein is CASRPGQGGNTGELFF.

The chain links TRBV5-6 to TRBJ2-1; 10 positions agree with TRBD2. Losses at the gene ends were 7 bases for V and 4 bases for J; bases not matched to a gene: 5. Germline V gene data show CDR1 as SGHDT and CDR2 as YYEEEE. The CDR3 is made up of 14 amino acids. The CDR3 DNA reads TGTGCCAGCGTGCTAGCGGGAGCTTACAATGAGCAGTTCTTC. Translated, it gives CASVLAGAYNEQFF.

The chain recombines TRBV7-8 with TRBJ2-3, with TRBD2 as a possible D gene (5 bases). This CDR3 is built from 12 residues. Between the trimmed V and J ends, which lost 5 bases and 6 bases, there was a span of 9 bases. Germline V CDR1 and CDR2: SGHVS, FQNEAQ. CDR3 residues: CASSPAADTQYF. The CDR3 nucleotides are TGTGCCAGCAGCCCAGCGGCGGATACGCAGTATTTT.

Here the CDR3 DNA reads TGTGCCAGCTCACCGGTAGCGGGGAACTCCTACGAGCAGTACTTC. The encoded protein is CASSPVAGNSYEQYF. The chain has TRBV18 and TRBJ2-7, with 8 nucleotides matching TRBD2. CDR3 length equals 15 residues. The V gene's germline CDR1 is KGHSH and CDR2 LQKENI. The J segment lost 0 bases and the V segment lost 3 bases, leaving 4 bases of the junction unmatched.

This clone was observed once. The chain couples TRBV11-2 to TRBJ2-3; a weak D match, TRBD1 (5 bases). CDR3 length: 14 amino acids. CDR1 and CDR2 from the germline V gene are SGHAT and FQNNGV. V lost 0 bases and J lost 4, with 8 bases in between. CDR3 nucleotides: TGTGCCAGCAGCTTAGATATGGGGCCAGATACGCAGTATTTT. Translated, it gives CASSLDMGPDTQYF.

The rearrangement uses TRBV18 and TRBJ1-1, with 8 bases that match TRBD1. J gave up 6 bases and V 5 bases, and 2 bases lay outside the gene matches. Germline V gives CDR1 KGHSH, CDR2 LQKENI. The CDR3 extends over 12 amino acids. The CDR3 protein is CASSAQGAEAFF. In DNA, the CDR3 is TGTGCCAGCTCAGCACAGGGGGCTGAAGCTTTCTTT.

The gene calls are TRBV2 and TRBJ2-1, with no clear D. This CDR3 has 12 amino acids. Germline values: CDR1 SNHLY, CDR2 FYNNEI. V shed 2 bases and J shed 10 bases, with 9 bases lying between them. CDR3 sequence reads: CASSEQLAEQFF. The CDR3 DNA follows: TGTGCCAGCAGTGAACAGTTGGCAGAGCAGTTCTTC.

This clone showed up just a few times. V usage is TRBV11-2 and J usage is TRBJ1-1; D perhaps matches TRBD1 (5 bases). Per germline, CDR1 SGHAT and CDR2 FQNNGV. Trimming removed 1 base from V and 6 bases from J, with 12 bases in between. The CDR3 runs to 14 residues. This chain's CDR3 is CASSLVGEEAEAFF. CDR3 nucleotides: TGTGCCAGCAGCTTAGTAGGGGAGGAAGCTGAAGCTTTCTTT. The whole variable domain, filled in from reference TRBV11-2 and TRBJ1-1, reads EAGVAQSPRYKIIEKRQSVAFWCNPISGHATLYWYQQILGQGPKLLIQFQNNGVVDDSQLPKDRFSAERLKGVDSTLKIQPAKLEDSAVYLCASSLVGEEAEAFFGQGTRLTVV.

This clone has just a few counts. V and J are TRBV19 and TRBJ2-7, with a tentative D call TRBD2 (7 bases). This CDR3 region has 17 residues. Germline V gene lookup returns CDR1 LNHDA and CDR2 SQIVND (reference sequence). The ends were cut back, 7 bases at V and 1 base at J, with 23 bases in the middle. CDR3 nucleotides: TGTGCCAGTACCTCTCGTGGGGGGGCAGGGCGGTCCTACGAGCAGTACTTC. It translates to CASTSRGGAGRSYEQYF. The full variable domain, rest sourced from reference TRBV19 and TRBJ2-7, is DGGITQSPKYLFRKEGQNVTLSCEQNLNHDAMYWYRQDPGQGLRLIYYSQIVNDFQKGDIAEGYSVSREKKESFPLTVTSAQKNPTAFYLCASTSRGGAGRSYEQYFGPGTRLTVT.

The V call is TRBV30, the J call TRBJ2-2; 15 bases fit TRBD2. Germline-derived CDR1 and CDR2 are GTSNPN and SVGIG (reference sequence). CDR3 length: 16 residues. V lost 2 bases, J lost 9 bases, and 7 bases stayed unmatched. CDR3 nucleotides: TGTGCCTGGAGTTTCGGACTAGCGGGGGGGCTAAGGGAGCTGTTTTTT. It codes for CAWSFGLAGGLRELFF.

The V call is TRBV11-3, the J call TRBJ2-5; no reliable D call. The CDR3 loop spans 14 amino acids. Germline V CDR1 and CDR2: SGHNT, YENEEA. Trimming removed 0 bases at V and 1 base at J, with 6 bases between. CDR3: CASSLEHSQETQYF. CDR3 DNA: TGTGCCAGCAGCTTAGAACACAGCCAAGAGACCCAGTACTTC.

V gene TRBV5-5 combines with J gene TRBJ2-7, with D tentatively TRBD1 (5 bases). CDR1 SGHKS and CDR2 YYEKEE come from the germline V gene (reference sequence). The ends were cut back, 0 bases at V and 4 bases at J, with 11 bases in the middle. The CDR3 is 14 amino acids. CDR3 residues: CASSLAEQGYEQYF. The CDR3 nucleotides are TGTGCCAGCAGCTTGGCCGAGCAGGGTTACGAGCAGTACTTC.

The chain couples TRBV6-6 to TRBJ1-1; 8 bases line up with TRBD1. Germline CDR1 and CDR2: MNHNY and SVGAGI (reference sequence). Unmatched junction bases numbered 0, after V lost 4 bases and J lost 5 bases. This CDR3 contains 12 residues. The CDR3: CASSWTGTEAFF. CDR3 in DNA: TGTGCCAGCAGTTGGACAGGGACTGAAGCTTTCTTT.

V is TRBV7-9 and J is TRBJ2-1, with TRBD1 matching 8 bases. CDR1 is SEHNR, CDR2 FQNEAQ, per germline (reference sequence). Trimming took 10 bases from V and 4 from J; bases not matched to a gene: 6. The length of the CDR3 is 13 residues. CDR3 DNA sequence: TGTGCCACTGACGGACAGGGTTACAATGAGCAGTTCTTC. This encodes CATDGQGYNEQFF. Supplemented by reference TRBV7-9 and TRBJ2-1, the full variable domain reads DTGVSQNPRHKITKRGQNVTFRCDPISEHNRLYWYRQTLGQGPEFLTYFQNEAQLEKSRLLSDRFSAERPKGSFSTLEIQRTEQGDSAMYLCATDGQGYNEQFFGPGTRLTVL.

This rearrangement joins TRBV7-8 to TRBJ2-7; D not certain. The length of the CDR3 is 13 residues. With 5 bases removed from V and 4 bases from J, the gap between germline ends came to 12 bases. Germline assignment: CDR1 SGHVS and CDR2 FQNEAQ. The CDR3 region is CASSPSTPYEQYF. For the CDR3, the DNA is TGTGCCAGCAGCCCCAGTACCCCGTACGAGCAGTACTTC.

J is TRBJ1-1 and V is TRBV10-3, with D uncertain. Trimming shortened V by 4 bases and J by 0 bases, and 6 bases separated the two germline ends. The CDR3 runs to 13 residues. The V gene's germline CDR1 is ENHRY and CDR2 SYGVKD. CDR3 protein: CAISAELNTEAFF. CDR3 nucleotide sequence: TGTGCCATCAGTGCAGAATTGAACACTGAAGCTTTCTTT.